The 17 T cell receptor beta chains below come from one sample, sequenced in a study of blood T cell repertoires in COVID-19. Assay: immunoSEQ multiplex PCR; the TCRdb copy retains only in-frame clones and omits some. The data contain approximately 170,000 clones, 88% of them seen just once; the ten biggest clones take up around 24%. Sequencing was done on a sample of peripheral blood. These receptors all come from a man in his sixties with acute or convalescent COVID-19.

This sequence joins TRBV5-7 and TRBJ1-5; the match to TRBD1 covers 12 bases. TRBV5-7 is an ORF, and what it does is uncertain. Unmatched junction bases numbered 2, after V lost 2 bases and J lost 2 bases. This CDR3 has 16 residues. CDR3 residues: CASSLGDRGRNQPQHF. The CDR3 DNA reads TGTGCCAGCAGCTTAGGGGACAGGGGGCGCAATCAGCCCCAGCATTTT.

The chain has TRBV7-9 and TRBJ1-1, with D tentatively TRBD1 (5 bases). Germline values: CDR1 SEHNR, CDR2 FQNEAQ (reference sequence). V lost 5 bases to trimming and J lost 5 bases, with 15 bases between them. This CDR3 contains 14 residues. The CDR3 reads CASSTQGGWTEAFF. Written as DNA, the CDR3 is TGTGCCAGCAGCACCCAGGGTGGTTGGACTGAAGCTTTCTTT.

V and J are TRBV5-1 and TRBJ2-3; D is possibly TRBD2 (5 bases). Germline values: CDR1 SGHRS, CDR2 YFSETQ. Trimming removed 2 bases from V and 11 bases from J, with 15 bases in between. The CDR3 has 13 residues. This CDR3 reads CASSFPNSGEQYF. CDR3 in DNA: TGCGCCAGCAGCTTCCCAAACAGCGGAGAGCAGTATTTT. The full variable domain, completed using reference TRBV5-1 and TRBJ2-3, is KAGVTQTPRYLIKTRGQQVTLSCSPISGHRSVSWYQQTPGQGLQFLFEYFSETQRNKGNFPGRFSGRQFSNSRSEMNVSTLELGDSALYLCASSFPNSGEQYFGPGTRLTVL.

This sequence joins TRBV15 and TRBJ2-1; D is possibly TRBD1 (6 bases). The CDR3 has 15 amino acids. From germline, CDR1 is LNHNV and CDR2 YYDKDF (reference sequence). Trimming left V 0 bases short and J 7 bases short, with 13 bases between. The CDR3 spells CATSRDRQVWNEQFF. DNA of the CDR3: TGTGCCACCAGCAGAGATCGACAGGTTTGGAATGAGCAGTTCTTC.

This chain joins TRBV10-1 and TRBJ1-1; D is ambiguous. The CDR3 has 14 residues. Germline CDR1 reads WNHNN; CDR2 reads SYGVQD (reference sequence). Trimming removed 3 bases at V and 3 bases at J, with 11 bases between. CDR3 DNA: TGCGCCAGCAGTGAACAAGTGGGAGACACTGAAGCTTTCTTT. This translates into CASSEQVGDTEAFF.

The chain carries TRBV6-4 and TRBJ1-6, with D uncertain. This CDR3 comprises 15 residues. V was shortened by 6 bases and J by 10 bases, with 19 bases between the two germline ends. Germline V gene lookup returns CDR1 MRHNA and CDR2 SNTAGT. In DNA form, the CDR3 reads TGTGCCAGCAGGCCGGAGCCGTACGGTCTCTCACCCCTCCACTTT. Translating gives CASRPEPYGLSPLHF.

The count of this clone is one. This rearrangement joins TRBV19 to TRBJ2-1; tentatively, D is TRBD1 (6 bases). The V gene lost 7 bases and the J gene lost 2 bases, with 12 bases spanning the gap. This CDR3 spans 14 amino acids. Germline V CDR1 and CDR2: LNHDA, SQIVND (reference sequence). The CDR3 DNA reads as TGTGCCAGTAAGATGGGGGCCACCTACAATGAGCAGTTCTTC. Translated, it gives CASKMGATYNEQFF.

The chain has TRBV6-2 or TRBV6-3 and TRBJ1-3; D is perhaps TRBD1 (6 bases). The CDR3 runs 16 residues. V was trimmed by 2 bases and J by 2 bases, leaving 13 bases between them. The germline V gene has CDR1 MNHEY and CDR2 SVGEGT. CDR3 DNA: TGTGCCAGCAGTTACCCCTTACAGGGAACTGGAAACACCATATATTTT. Protein sequence: CASSYPLQGTGNTIYF.

The chain combines TRBV6-5 with TRBJ2-1; D not resolved. This CDR3 region has 15 residues. Germline loops: CDR1 MNHEY, CDR2 SVGAGI. With 5 bases removed from V and 0 bases from J, the gap between germline ends came to 11 bases. This CDR3 is CASSRDWSSYNEQFF. DNA for the CDR3: TGTGCCAGCAGTCGCGACTGGAGCTCCTACAATGAGCAGTTCTTC.

The chain combines TRBV24-1 with TRBJ2-5; 9 bases are shared with TRBD1. The trim removed 6 bases at V and 4 bases at J, leaving 8 bases unmatched. The germline gives CDR1 KGHDR, CDR2 SFDVKD. The CDR3 has 15 amino acids. CDR3 in amino acids: CATSPGQGWAETQYF. The CDR3 DNA reads TGTGCCACCAGTCCGGGACAGGGATGGGCAGAGACCCAGTACTTC.

The V call is TRBV5-5, the J call TRBJ1-3; 7 bases map to TRBD1. The germline CDR1 and CDR2 sequences are SGHKS and YYEKEE (reference sequence). The trim removed 3 bases at V and 0 bases at J, leaving 9 bases unmatched. This CDR3 region has 17 residues. The CDR3 DNA reads TGTGCCAGCAGCTCCCGGGACAGCTTTTTCTCTGGAAACACCATATATTTT. Translating gives CASSSRDSFFSGNTIYF.

This clone was detected a few times. The genes are TRBV6-5 and TRBJ2-7; TRBD1 matches at 7 bases. The V and J ends lost 6 bases and 2 bases, in that order; junction bases with no gene match: 7. Germline lookup yields CDR1 MNHEY and CDR2 SVGAGI. The CDR3 length is 14 residues. Here the CDR3 DNA reads TGTGCCAGCAGAATCGGGCAGGGGGCCTACGAGCAGTACTTC. It codes for CASRIGQGAYEQYF.

This chain links TRBV6-5 with TRBJ1-2; 9 bases match TRBD1. CDR1 and CDR2 (germline): MNHEY, SVGAGI. The CDR3 has 15 residues. Unmatched junction bases numbered 10, after V lost 3 bases and J lost 8 bases. Here the CDR3 DNA reads TGTGCCAGCAGTTATTTACAGGGGGCGGATGGGGGCTACACCTTC. It is translated as CASSYLQGADGGYTF.

This clone occurred a few times. This chain connects TRBV7-6 to TRBJ1-1; the match to TRBD1 covers 8 bases. The CDR3 loop spans 15 amino acids. Germline V gene sequence: CDR1 SGHVS, CDR2 FNYEAQ. V was clipped by 5 bases and J by 4 bases; unmatched bases: 9. CDR3 nucleotide sequence: TGTGCCAGCAGCCGTGGACAGGGCCGAGGCACTGAAGCTTTCTTT. Its protein product is CASSRGQGRGTEAFF.

This chain uses TRBV7-9 with TRBJ1-4, with TRBD1 as a possible D gene (5 bases). Trimming removed 4 bases from V and 7 bases from J, with 16 bases in between. CDR3 length: 15 amino acids. Germline CDR1 SEHNR, CDR2 FQNEAQ (reference sequence). The CDR3 coding sequence is TGTGCCAGCAGCTCGGCCAGGGCCATGGGTGAAAAACTGTTTTTT. It yields the protein CASSSARAMGEKLFF. The full variable domain, rest sourced from reference TRBV7-9 and TRBJ1-4, is DTGVSQNPRHKITKRGQNVTFRCDPISEHNRLYWYRQTLGQGPEFLTYFQNEAQLEKSRLLSDRFSAERPKGSFSTLEIQRTEQGDSAMYLCASSSARAMGEKLFFGSGTQLSVL.

The chain has TRBV5-5 and TRBJ1-1; TRBD1 aligns across 8 bases. V lost 4 bases, J lost 3 bases, and 20 bases stayed unmatched. Germline CDR1 reads SGHKS; CDR2 reads YYEKEE (reference sequence). The CDR3 is made up of 19 amino acids. Here the CDR3 DNA reads TGTGCCAGCAGCCTCATTATTTGGATTGTACAGGGGGGTGACACTGAAGCTTTCTTT. This codes for CASSLIIWIVQGGDTEAFF.

CDR3 nucleotide sequence: TGTGCCAGTGGGTACCTGGGGCGAGAGACCCAGTACTTC. This sequence encodes CASGYLGRETQYF. The rearrangement joins TRBV2 to TRBJ2-5; weak D call: TRBD1 (5 bases). With 9 bases removed from V and 4 bases from J, the gap between germline ends came to 15 bases. There are 13 residues in the CDR3. Germline V CDR1 and CDR2: SNHLY, FYNNEI.